This TCR beta chain was sequenced during a study of blood T cell repertoires in COVID-19. Study background: COVID-19 samples from acute and convalescent phases originated in the United States, Italy and Spain. Sample material is recorded as cDNA or gDNA derived from T cells, B-cell-depleted T cells, or PBMCs.

Here immunoSEQ multiplex PCR was the method, and the copy in TCRdb shows in-frame clones only, minus some. Of about 230,000 clones listed, more than 70% are singletons. Sequencing input: peripheral blood. This TCR derives from a man in his forties with active or convalescent COVID-19.

This CDR3 is CASSPPKETLEKLFF. The CDR3 DNA follows: TGCGCCAGCAGCCCACCAAAGGAGACTCTCGAAAAACTGTTTTTT. The V and J genes are TRBV4-1 and TRBJ1-4; D unclear. Trimming removed 4 bases at V and 8 bases at J, with 17 bases between. Germline CDR1 and CDR2: MGHRA and YSYEKL. The CDR3 is made up of 15 amino acids.